The clone carrying this T cell receptor beta chain came up a few times. Its target is unknown. Just one base apart from a much larger clone, this may be a read error. The sample contains more than one DNA sequence encoding this CDR3. This entry belongs to a study of metastatic and nonmetastatic thyroid tumors. Points from the study as a whole: When malignant thyroid tumors were compared with benign nodules, TCR beta diversity was reportedly significantly higher in the malignant tumors. This held in both blood and tumor samples.

Looked up from germline, CDR1 is MGHRA and CDR2 is YSYEKL. The length of the CDR3 is 16 residues. Deletions cut 1 base from V and 4 bases from J, with 14 bases between. MiXCR reprocessed the PCR reads for TCRdb. The table lists some 27,000 clones, roughly 3.5% of them singletons. All patients were treatment-naive before thyroid surgery. Sequencing was done on a sample of blood. The genes are TRBV4-1 and TRBJ2-4; D possibly corresponds to TRBD2 (6 bases). This receptor was identified in a male donor with papillary thyroid cancer or a benign thyroid nodule (not recorded which). Some clones in this sample may be carry-over from other donors' samples. CDR3: CASSQVGLLAKNIQYF. The CDR3 nucleotides read TGCGCCAGCAGCCAAGTTGGACTACTAGCAAAAAACATTCAGTACTTC.